The rows below give T cell receptor beta chains drawn from one sample of a study of blood T cell repertoires in COVID-19. Profiling relied on immunoSEQ multiplex PCR, and the TCRdb table lists in-frame clones only, not all of them. The sample lists under 350,000 clones, over 75% seen once, with about an eighth in the top ten. The sample was peripheral blood. Receptors were obtained from a human donor in a cohort sampled during active COVID-19. Each CDR3 is given with its conserved first and last residue. The D gene is left open where the match is weak. Expanded clones are given a class, and other clones once, few, many or no size at all.

clone_size,cdr3_length,j_call,d_call,v_call,cdr3_nt,cdr3_aa
NA,13,TRBJ1-1,NA,TRBV5-6,TGTGCCAGCAGCTGGGAGGGGAACACTGAAGCTTTCTTT,CASSWEGNTEAFF
once,16,TRBJ1-5,NA,TRBV20-1,TGCAGTGCTCGTGCCAGAAGCAGGGTCAACAATCAGCCCCAGCATTTT,CSARARSRVNNQPQHF
few,15,TRBJ2-1,TRBD2,TRBV5-6,TGTGCCAGCAGCTTTCGGACTAGCGGGAGGAATGAGCAGTTCTTC,CASSFRTSGRNEQFF
NA,15,TRBJ1-3,NA,TRBV2,TGTGCCAGCAGAGACAGCCTTACAGGAGGAAACACCATATATTTT,CASRDSLTGGNTIYF
NA,13,TRBJ2-3,NA,TRBV25-1,TGTGCCAGCAGTCCCGGGGTCACAGATACGCAGTATTTT,CASSPGVTDTQYF
NA,11,TRBJ2-1,NA,TRBV20-1,TGCAGTGCTAGAAGGGGCGATGAGCAGTTCTTC,CSARRGDEQFF
NA,16,TRBJ1-6,NA,TRBV5-1,TGCGCCAGCAGCTTGGAGGGGTATAGCTATAATTCACCCCTCCACTTT,CASSLEGYSYNSPLHF
NA,15,TRBJ2-2,NA,TRBV18,TGTGCCAGCTCCCGACAGGATCCGAACACCGGGGAGCTGTTTTTT,CASSRQDPNTGELFF
NA,13,TRBJ1-4,TRBD1,TRBV12-3/TRBV12-4,TGTGCCAGCAGTTTACAGGGGGAAGAAAAACTGTTTTTT,CASSLQGEEKLFF
NA,15,TRBJ2-2,NA,TRBV4-1,TGCGCCAGCAGCCAAGTATCGTCTAACACCGGGGAGCTGTTTTTT,CASSQVSSNTGELFF
NA,17,TRBJ2-7,TRBD1,TRBV19,TGTGCCAGTAGTGGGACAGGGAGAACGTCGGGGTCCTACGAGCAGTACTTC,CASSGTGRTSGSYEQYF
NA,14,TRBJ2-5,NA,TRBV7-8,TGTGCCAGCACCGACCGGGAAACCGTTGATACCCAGTACTTC,CASTDRETVDTQYF
NA,15,TRBJ2-5,NA,TRBV19,TGTGCCAGTAGTAGCCTCGCGGGGACGTCAGAGACCCAGTACTTC,CASSSLAGTSETQYF
once,13,TRBJ2-6,NA,TRBV5-4,TGTGCCAGCATCCTACAGGGGGGGGACGTCCTGACTTTC,CASILQGGDVLTF
NA,18,TRBJ2-7,NA,TRBV21-1,TGTGCCAGCAGCAGTGGACAGGGTTGCCTAGCGAGCTCCTACGAGCAGTACTTC,CASSSGQGCLASSYEQYF
NA,15,TRBJ2-1,TRBD1,TRBV9,TGTGCCAGCAGCGCACCGGGACAGCCCTACAATGAGCAGTTCTTC,CASSAPGQPYNEQFF